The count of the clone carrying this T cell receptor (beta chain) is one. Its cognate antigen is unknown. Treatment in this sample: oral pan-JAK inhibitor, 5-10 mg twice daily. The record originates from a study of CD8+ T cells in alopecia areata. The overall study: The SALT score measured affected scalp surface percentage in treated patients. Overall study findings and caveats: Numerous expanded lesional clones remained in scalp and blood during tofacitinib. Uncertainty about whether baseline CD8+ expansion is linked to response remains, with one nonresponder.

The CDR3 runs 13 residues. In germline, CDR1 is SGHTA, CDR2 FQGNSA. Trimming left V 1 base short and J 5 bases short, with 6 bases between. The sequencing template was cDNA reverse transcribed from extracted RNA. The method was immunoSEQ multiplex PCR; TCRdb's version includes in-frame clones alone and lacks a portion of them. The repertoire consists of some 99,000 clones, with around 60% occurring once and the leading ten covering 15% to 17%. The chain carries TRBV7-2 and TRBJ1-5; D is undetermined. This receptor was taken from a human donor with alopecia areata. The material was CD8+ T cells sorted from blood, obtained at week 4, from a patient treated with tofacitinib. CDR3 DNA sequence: TGTGCCAGCAGCTTAGGAGGTGATCAGCCCCAGCATTTT. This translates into CASSLGGDQPQHF.